Described below is a single TCR beta chain sequence and its context. The V gene lost 5 bases and the J gene lost 5 bases, with 6 bases spanning the gap. The CDR3 sequence is 11 residues long. CDR1 is SGHAT, CDR2 FQNNGV, per germline. Using immunoSEQ multiplex PCR, the repertoire was profiled, and TCRdb retains in-frame clones only, with some absent. The sample has under 200,000 clones, around 89% seen once. These data originate in a study of blood T cell repertoires in COVID-19. In the study overall: There were acute and convalescent COVID-19 samples, and they came from the United States, Italy and Spain.

Material for sequencing was PBMCs or T cells enriched from blood (not recorded which). V and J are TRBV11-2 and TRBJ2-5; TRBD1 is a possible D gene (5 bases). This clonotype was sampled from a woman in her 50s who had recovered from COVID-19. The CDR3 DNA is TGTGCCAGCAGCAACAGGGAGACCCAGTACTTC. It translates to CASSNRETQYF.